This T cell receptor (beta chain) is from a study of radiation and T cells in renal cell carcinoma. Study as a whole: Nephrectomy followed 15 Gy stereotactic body radiation by 4 weeks.

Time point defined: blood 2 weeks post-SBRT. Stated treatment: 15 Gy SBRT to primary tumor, nephrectomy 4 weeks later. After SBRT, blood was collected at 2 and 4 weeks, plus baseline. The tumor was a clear cell renal cell carcinoma. Using immunoSEQ multiplex PCR, the repertoire was profiled, and TCRdb retains in-frame clones only, with some absent. The data hold roughly 150,000 clones, with roughly 90% observed a single time. The length of the CDR3 is 15 residues. The V and J ends lost 4 bases and 1 base, in that order; junction bases with no gene match: 6. Germline CDR1 reads SEHNR; CDR2 reads FQNEAQ (reference sequence).

The receptor comes from a woman in her forties or fifties with renal cell carcinoma. This specimen consisted of blood, obtained from a patient whose treatment included radiotherapy and nephrectomy. The genes are TRBV7-9 and TRBJ2-5, with 7 bases fitting TRBD1. The CDR3 coding sequence is TGTGCCAGCAGCTCGGAAGGGACAGCCCAAGAGACCCAGTACTTC. Amino acids: CASSSEGTAQETQYF.